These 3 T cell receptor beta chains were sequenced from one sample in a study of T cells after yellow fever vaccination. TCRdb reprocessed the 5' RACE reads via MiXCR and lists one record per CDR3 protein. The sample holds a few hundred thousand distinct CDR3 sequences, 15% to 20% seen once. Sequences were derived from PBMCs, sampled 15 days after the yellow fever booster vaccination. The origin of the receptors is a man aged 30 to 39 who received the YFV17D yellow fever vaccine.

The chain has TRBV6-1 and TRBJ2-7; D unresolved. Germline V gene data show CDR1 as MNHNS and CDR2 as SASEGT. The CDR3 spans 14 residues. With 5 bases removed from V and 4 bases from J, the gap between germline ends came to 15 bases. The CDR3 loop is CASSPRVGSYEQYF. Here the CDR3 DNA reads TGTGCCAGCAGTCCCCGAGTGGGCAGTTACGAGCAGTACTTC.

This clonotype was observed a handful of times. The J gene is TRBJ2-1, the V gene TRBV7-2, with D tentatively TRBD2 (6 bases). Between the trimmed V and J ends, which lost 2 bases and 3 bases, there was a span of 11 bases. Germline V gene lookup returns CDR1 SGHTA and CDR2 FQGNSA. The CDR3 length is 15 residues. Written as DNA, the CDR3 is TGTGCCAGCAGCTTACAGGGACTTGTCTACAATGAGCAGTTCTTC. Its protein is CASSLQGLVYNEQFF.

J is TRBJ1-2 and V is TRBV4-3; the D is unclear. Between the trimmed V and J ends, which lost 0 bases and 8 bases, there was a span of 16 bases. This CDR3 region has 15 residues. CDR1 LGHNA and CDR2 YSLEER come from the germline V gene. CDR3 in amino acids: CASSQEEAPTSGYTF. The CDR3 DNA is TGCGCCAGCAGCCAAGAGGAGGCCCCAACATCGGGCTACACCTTC.